This T cell receptor beta chain is from a study of regulatory T cells in long-lasting Graves disease. Described time point: newly diagnosed GD, antithyroid drugs for less than 3 months. With RNA extracted from PBMCs as input, the TCR library was made. Germline CDR1 and CDR2: DFQATT and SNEGSKA (reference sequence). V trimming: 0 bases; J trimming: 10 bases; junction bases outside the gene matches: 10. CDR3 length: 16 amino acids. Study observations and caveats: There was favoring of TRBV28, TRBJ1-2 and TRBJ2-5 in persistent disease.

Comment on this clonotype: What it binds is not known. It differs at one base from a far larger clone, so likely a read error.

CDR3 regions were amplified by Arm-PCR using iRepertoire HTBI primers to build TCR beta libraries. TCRdb re-derived calls from the multiplex PCR reads in MiXCR, one entry per CDR3 protein. The sample lists around 450,000 distinct CDR3 sequences; around 16% were seen once. These same records also appear under a second study, on T cells in Graves' hyperthyroidism and ophthalmopathy.

Sequences were derived from peripheral blood mononuclear cells (PBMCs), sampled at new diagnosis, from a patient treated with antithyroid drugs. This receptor was taken from a middle-aged man with Graves disease. The chain recombines TRBV20-1 with TRBJ2-1; 12 bases match TRBD2. The CDR3 protein is CSARDSWLAGGYEQFF. In DNA form, the CDR3 reads TGCAGTGCTAGAGATTCATGGCTAGCGGGAGGGTACGAGCAGTTCTTC.